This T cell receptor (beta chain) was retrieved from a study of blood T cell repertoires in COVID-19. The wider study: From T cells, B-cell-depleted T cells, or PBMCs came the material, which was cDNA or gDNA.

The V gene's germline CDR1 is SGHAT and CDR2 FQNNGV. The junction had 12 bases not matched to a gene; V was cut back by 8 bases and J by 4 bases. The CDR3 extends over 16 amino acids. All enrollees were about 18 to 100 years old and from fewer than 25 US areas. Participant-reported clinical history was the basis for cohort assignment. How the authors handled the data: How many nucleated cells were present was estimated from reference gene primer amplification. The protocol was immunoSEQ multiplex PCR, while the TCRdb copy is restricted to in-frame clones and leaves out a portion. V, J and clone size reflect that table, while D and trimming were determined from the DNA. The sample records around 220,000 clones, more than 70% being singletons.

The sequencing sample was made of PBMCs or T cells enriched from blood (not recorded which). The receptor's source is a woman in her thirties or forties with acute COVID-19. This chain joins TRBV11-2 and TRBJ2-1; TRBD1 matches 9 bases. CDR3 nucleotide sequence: TGTGCCAGCCGATCGCCAGGGACAGGGTTTTACAATGAGCAGTTCTTC. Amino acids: CASRSPGTGFYNEQFF.